This T cell receptor beta chain was captured by sequencing in a study of cytomegalovirus exposure and HLA in healthy donors. Study-wide background: Earlier, fewer than 140 million unique TCR beta sequences were recovered from around 190 million T cells by an analysis.

The J segment lost 8 bases and the V segment lost 5 bases, leaving 11 bases of the junction unmatched. CDR1 is MDHEN, CDR2 SYDVKM, per germline. The CDR3 totals 15 residues. Both 60 Vbeta primers and 13 Jbeta primers went into the PCR. In the source study's methods: In a later analysis, the count reached about 75 million unique TCR beta chains, with 10 million to 11 million shared. Produced via immunoSEQ multiplex PCR; TCRdb's table is partial and in-frame only. Clone size and V and J calls were adopted from that table, with D and trimming inferred from the DNA. Of about 140,000 clones in the sample, 80% were seen once.

This receptor was taken from a man in his thirties or forties in good health and CMV-seronegative. The rearrangement uses TRBV28 and TRBJ1-2, with 10 bases identical to TRBD1. The specimen sequenced was PBMCs. In DNA form, the CDR3 reads TGTGCCAGCAGTACCGGGACAGGGGCGTTGGACGGCTACACCTTC. The encoded protein is CASSTGTGALDGYTF.